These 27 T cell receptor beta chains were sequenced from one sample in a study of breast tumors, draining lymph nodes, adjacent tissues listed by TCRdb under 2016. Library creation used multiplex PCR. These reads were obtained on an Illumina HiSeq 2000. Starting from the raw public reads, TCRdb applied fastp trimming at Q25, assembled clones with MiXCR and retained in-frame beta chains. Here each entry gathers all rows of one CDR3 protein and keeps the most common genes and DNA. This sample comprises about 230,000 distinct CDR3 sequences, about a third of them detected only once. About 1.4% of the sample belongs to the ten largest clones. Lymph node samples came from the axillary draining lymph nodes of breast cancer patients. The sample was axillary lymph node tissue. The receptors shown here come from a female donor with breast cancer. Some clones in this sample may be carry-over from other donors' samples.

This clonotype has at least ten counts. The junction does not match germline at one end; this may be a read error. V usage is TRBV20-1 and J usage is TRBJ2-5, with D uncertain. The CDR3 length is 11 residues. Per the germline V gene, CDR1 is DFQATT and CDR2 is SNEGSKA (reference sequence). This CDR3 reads CSASQQETQSF. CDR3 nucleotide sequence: TGCAGTGCCTCCCAGCAAGAGACCCAGTCCTTC.

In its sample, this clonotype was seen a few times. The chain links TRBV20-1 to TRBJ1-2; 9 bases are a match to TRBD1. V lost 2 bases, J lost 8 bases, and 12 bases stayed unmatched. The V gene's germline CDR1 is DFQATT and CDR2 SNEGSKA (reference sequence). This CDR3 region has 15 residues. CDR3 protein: CSARNPTGGAPGYTF. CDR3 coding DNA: TGCAGTGCTAGAAACCCGACAGGGGGAGCACCCGGCTACACCTTC.

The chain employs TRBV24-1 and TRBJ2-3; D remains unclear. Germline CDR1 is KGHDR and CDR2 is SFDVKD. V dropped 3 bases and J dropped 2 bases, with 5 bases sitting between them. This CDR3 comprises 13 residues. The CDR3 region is CATSDRNTDTQYF. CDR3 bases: TGTGCCACCAGTGATAGGAACACAGATACGCAGTATTTT.

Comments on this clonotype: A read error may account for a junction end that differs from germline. CDR3 sequence: CASSEAGGTDTRYF. The CDR3 nucleotides read TGTGCCAGCAGTGAGGCGGGAGGAACAGATACGCGGTATTTT. The chain combines TRBV12-3 or TRBV12-4 with TRBJ2-3; TRBD2 matches at 8 bases. The CDR3 sequence is 14 residues long.

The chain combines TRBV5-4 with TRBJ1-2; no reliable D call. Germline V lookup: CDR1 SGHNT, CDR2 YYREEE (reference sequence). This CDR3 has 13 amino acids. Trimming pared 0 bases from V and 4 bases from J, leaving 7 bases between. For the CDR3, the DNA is TGTGCCAGCAGCTTGGCGGCACTCTATGGCTACACCTTC. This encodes CASSLAALYGYTF.

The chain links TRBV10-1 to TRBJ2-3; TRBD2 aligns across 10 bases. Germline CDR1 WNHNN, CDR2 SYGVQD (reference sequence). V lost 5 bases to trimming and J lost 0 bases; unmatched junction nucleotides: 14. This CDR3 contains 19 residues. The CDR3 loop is CASSPIFTSGVPSTDTQYF. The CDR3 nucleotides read TGCGCCAGCAGTCCGATTTTCACTAGCGGGGTCCCTAGCACAGATACGCAGTATTTT.

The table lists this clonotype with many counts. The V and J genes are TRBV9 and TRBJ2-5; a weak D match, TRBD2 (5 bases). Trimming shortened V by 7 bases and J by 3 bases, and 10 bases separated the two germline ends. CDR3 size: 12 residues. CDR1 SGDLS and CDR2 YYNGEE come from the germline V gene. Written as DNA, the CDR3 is TGTGCCAGCGGGAGTTGGGAAGAGACCCAGTACTTC. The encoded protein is CASGSWEETQYF.

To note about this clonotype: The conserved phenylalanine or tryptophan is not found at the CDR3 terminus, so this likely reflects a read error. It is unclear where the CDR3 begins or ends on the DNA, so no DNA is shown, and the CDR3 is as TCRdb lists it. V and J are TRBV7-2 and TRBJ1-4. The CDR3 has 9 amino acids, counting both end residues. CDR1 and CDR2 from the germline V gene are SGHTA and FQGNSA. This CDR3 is CASSCPGTS.

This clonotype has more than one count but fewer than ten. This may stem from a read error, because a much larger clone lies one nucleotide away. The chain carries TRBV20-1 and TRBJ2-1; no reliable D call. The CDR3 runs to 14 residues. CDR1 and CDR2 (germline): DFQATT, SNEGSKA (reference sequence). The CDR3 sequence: CSAREGLSYTEQFF. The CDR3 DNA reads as TGCAGTGCTAGGGAAGGGCTCTCTTACACTGAGCAGTTCTTC.

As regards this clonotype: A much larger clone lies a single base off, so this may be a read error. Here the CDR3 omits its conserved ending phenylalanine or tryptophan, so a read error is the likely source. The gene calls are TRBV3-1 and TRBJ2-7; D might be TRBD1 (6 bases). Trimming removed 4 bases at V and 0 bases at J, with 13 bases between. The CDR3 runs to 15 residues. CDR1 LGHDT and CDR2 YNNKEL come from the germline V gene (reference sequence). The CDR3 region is CASSPRQVSSYEQYL. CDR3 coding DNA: TGTGCCAGCAGCCCACGACAGGTGAGCTCCTACGAGCAGTACCTC.

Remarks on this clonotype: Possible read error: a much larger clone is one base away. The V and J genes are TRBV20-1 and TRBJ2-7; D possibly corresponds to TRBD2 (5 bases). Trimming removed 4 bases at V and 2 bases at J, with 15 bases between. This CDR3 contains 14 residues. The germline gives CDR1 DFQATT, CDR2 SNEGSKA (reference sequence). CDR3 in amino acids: CSAKFGERAYEQYF. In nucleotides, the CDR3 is TGCAGTGCTAAGTTCGGCGAGAGGGCCTACGAGCAGTACTTC.

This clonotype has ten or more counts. The CDR3 protein is CASSLTSSYEQYF. CDR3 nucleotide sequence: TGTGCCAGCAGCCTAACTAGCTCCTACGAGCAGTACTTC. V is TRBV7-9 and J is TRBJ2-7; possible D gene TRBD2, 5 bases. The CDR3 is 13 residues long. Trimming stripped 5 bases from V and 0 bases from J, with 8 bases between. The germline V gene encodes CDR1 SEHNR and CDR2 FQNEAQ (reference sequence). Together with reference TRBV7-9 and TRBJ2-7, the CDR3 gives the full variable domain: DTGVSQNPRHKITKRGQNVTFRCDPISEHNRLYWYRQTLGQGPEFLTYFQNEAQLEKSRLLSDRFSAERPKGSFSTLEIQRTEQGDSAMYLCASSLTSSYEQYFGPGTRLTVT.

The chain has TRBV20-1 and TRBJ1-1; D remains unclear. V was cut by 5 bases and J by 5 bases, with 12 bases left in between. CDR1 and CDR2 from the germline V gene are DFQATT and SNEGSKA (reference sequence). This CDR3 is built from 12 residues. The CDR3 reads CSADKPPTEAFF. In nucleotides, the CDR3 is TGCAGTGCTGATAAACCCCCAACTGAAGCTTTCTTT.

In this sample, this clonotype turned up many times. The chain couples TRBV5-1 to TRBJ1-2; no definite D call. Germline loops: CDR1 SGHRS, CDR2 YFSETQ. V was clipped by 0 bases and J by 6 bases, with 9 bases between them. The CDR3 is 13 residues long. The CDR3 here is CASSLVTGDGYTF. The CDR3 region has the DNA TGCGCCAGCAGCTTGGTTACCGGCGATGGCTACACCTTC.

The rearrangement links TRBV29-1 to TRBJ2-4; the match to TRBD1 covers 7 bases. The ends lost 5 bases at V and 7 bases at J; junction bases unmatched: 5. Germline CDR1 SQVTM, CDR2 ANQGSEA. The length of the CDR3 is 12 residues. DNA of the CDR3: TGCAGCGTTCGACAGGGTCAGAACATTCAGTACTTC. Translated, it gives CSVRQGQNIQYF.

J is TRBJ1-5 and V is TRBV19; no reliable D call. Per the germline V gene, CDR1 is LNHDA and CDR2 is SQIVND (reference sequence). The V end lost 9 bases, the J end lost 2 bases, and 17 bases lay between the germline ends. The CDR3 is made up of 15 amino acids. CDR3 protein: CASSRGAGGNQPQHF. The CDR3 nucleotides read TGTGCCAGCAGCCGGGGAGCGGGTGGCAATCAGCCCCAGCATTTT.

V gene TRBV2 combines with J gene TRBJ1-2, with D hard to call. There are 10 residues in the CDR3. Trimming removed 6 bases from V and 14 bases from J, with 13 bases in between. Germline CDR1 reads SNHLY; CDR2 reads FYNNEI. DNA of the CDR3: TGTGCCAGCAGCCCCGACCCCGGGACCTTC. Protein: CASSPDPGTF.

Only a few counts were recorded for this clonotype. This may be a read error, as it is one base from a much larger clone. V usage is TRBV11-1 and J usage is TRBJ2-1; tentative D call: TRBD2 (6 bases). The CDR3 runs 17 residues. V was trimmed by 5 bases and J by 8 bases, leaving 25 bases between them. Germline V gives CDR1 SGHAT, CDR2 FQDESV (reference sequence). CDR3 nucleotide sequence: TGTGCCAGCAGCCGGGCGGTAGCGGCAGGGCCGCTCGATGAGCAGTTCTTC. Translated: CASSRAVAAGPLDEQFF.

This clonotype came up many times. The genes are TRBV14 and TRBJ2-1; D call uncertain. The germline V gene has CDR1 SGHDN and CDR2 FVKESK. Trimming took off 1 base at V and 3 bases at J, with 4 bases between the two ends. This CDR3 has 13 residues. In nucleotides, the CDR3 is TGTGCCAGCAGCCAAGTGAACTACAATGAGCAGTTCTTC. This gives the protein CASSQVNYNEQFF.

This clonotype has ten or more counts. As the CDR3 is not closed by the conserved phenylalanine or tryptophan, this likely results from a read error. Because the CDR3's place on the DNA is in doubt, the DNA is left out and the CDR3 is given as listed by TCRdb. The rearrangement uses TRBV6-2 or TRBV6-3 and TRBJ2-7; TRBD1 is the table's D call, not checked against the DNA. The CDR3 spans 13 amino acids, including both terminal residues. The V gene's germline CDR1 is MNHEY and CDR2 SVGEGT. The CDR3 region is CASSYSQGTGYHL.

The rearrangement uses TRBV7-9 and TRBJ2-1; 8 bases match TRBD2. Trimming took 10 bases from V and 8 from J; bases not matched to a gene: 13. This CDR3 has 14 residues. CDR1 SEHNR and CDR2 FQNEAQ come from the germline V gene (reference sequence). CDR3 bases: TGTGCCAACAACTTAGCGGGATTGAACTATGAGCAGTTCTTC. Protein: CANNLAGLNYEQFF.

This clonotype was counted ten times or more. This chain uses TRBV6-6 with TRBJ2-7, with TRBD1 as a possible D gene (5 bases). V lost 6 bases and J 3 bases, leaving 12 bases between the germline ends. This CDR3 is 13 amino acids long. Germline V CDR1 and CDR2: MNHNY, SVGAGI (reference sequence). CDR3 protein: CASRNGQLYEQYF. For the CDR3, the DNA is TGTGCCAGCAGGAATGGACAACTCTACGAGCAGTACTTC.

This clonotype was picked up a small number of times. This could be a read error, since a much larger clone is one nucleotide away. The CDR3 sequence is CASSGGLEIRETPYF. The CDR3 DNA reads TGTGCCAGCAGCGGGGGACTAGAAATACGGGAGACCCCGTACTTC. The chain has TRBV9 and TRBJ2-5; 8 nucleotides line up with TRBD2. Germline V gene sequence: CDR1 SGDLS, CDR2 YYNGEE. This CDR3 comprises 15 residues.

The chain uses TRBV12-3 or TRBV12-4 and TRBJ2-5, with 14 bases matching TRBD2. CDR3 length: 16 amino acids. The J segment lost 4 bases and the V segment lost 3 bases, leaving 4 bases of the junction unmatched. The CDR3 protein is CASSLRTSGRPETQYF. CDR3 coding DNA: TGTGCCAGCAGTTTGCGGACTAGCGGGAGGCCAGAGACCCAGTACTTC.

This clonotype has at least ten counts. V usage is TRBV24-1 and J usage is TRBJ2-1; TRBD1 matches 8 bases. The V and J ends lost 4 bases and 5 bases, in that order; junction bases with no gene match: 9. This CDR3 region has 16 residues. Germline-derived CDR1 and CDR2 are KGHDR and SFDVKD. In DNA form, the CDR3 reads TGTGCCACCAGTGACCCGGACAGGGCCCTAAACAATGAGCAGTTCTTC. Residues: CATSDPDRALNNEQFF.

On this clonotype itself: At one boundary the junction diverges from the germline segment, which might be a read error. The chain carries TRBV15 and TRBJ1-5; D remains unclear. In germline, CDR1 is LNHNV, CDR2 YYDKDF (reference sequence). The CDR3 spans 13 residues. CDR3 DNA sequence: TGTTCCACTACGGATTGGTGCAATCAGCCCCAGCATTTT. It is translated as CSTTDWCNQPQHF. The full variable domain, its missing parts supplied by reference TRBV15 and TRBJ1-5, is DAMVIQNPRYQVTQFGKPVTLSCSQTLNHNVMYWYQQKSSQAPKLLFHYYDKDFNNEADTPDNFQSRRPNTSFCFLDIRSPGLGDTAMYLCSTTDWCNQPQHFGDGTRLSIL.

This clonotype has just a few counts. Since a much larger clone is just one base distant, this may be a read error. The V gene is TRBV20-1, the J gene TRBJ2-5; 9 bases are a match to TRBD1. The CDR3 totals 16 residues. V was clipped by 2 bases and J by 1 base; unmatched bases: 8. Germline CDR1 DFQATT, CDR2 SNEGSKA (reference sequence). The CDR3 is CSARSGTGLSQETQYF. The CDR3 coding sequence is TGCAGTGCTAGATCCGGGACAGGGTTGTCCCAAGAGACCCAGTACTTC.